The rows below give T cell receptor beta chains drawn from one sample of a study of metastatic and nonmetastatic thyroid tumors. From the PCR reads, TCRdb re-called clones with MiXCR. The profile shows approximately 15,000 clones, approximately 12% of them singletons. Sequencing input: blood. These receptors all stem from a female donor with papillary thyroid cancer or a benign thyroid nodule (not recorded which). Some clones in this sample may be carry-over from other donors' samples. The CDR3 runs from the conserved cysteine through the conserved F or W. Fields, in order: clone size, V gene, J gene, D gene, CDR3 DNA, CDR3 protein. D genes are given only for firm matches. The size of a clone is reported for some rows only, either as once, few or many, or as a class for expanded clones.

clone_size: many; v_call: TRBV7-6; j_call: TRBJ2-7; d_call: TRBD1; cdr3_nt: TGTGCCAGCAGCAGGGACAGGGGAAACCACGAGCAGTACTTC; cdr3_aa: CASSRDRGNHEQYF
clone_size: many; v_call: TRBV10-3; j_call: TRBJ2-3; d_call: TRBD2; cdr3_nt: TGTGCCATCAGAGTAGCGGGAGGGCCTCCTAGCACAGATACGCAGTATTTT; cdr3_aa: CAIRVAGGPPSTDTQYF
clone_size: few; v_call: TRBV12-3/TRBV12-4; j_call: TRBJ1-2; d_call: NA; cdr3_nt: TGTGCCAGCAGTTTTGGCGGGCACGGTGTCGGGGGTGACTATGGCTACACCTTC; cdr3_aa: CASSFGGHGVGGDYGYTF
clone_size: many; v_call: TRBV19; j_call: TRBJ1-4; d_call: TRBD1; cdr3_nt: TGTGCCAGTAGTATCACCGGGACAGGGGGCGCGCCAAATGAAAAACTGTTTTTT; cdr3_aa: CASSITGTGGAPNEKLFF
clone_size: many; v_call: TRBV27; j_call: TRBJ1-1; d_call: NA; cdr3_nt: TGTGCCAGCAGTTCCCTAGGTTGGTATACTGAAGCTTTCTTT; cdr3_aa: CASSSLGWYTEAFF
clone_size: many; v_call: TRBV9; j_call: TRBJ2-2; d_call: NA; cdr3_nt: TGTGCCAGCAGCGCGTTTCCCGCGAACACCGGGGAGCTGTTTTTT; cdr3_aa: CASSAFPANTGELFF
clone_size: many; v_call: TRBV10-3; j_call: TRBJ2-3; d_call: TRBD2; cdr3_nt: TGTGCCATCGGGATGAGCGGGGGGGCGTCAGATACGCAGTATTTT; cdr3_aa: CAIGMSGGASDTQYF
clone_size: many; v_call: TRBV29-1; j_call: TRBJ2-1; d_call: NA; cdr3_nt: TGCAGCGTTGTTGTCAATAGAGGGGCAGTTCGGTCCTACAATGAGCAGTTCTTC; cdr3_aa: CSVVVNRGAVRSYNEQFF
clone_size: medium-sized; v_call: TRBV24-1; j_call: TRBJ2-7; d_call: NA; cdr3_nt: TGTGCCACCAGTGGCCCCGGGCGAGGGGGCTACGAGCAGTACTTC; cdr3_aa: CATSGPGRGGYEQYF
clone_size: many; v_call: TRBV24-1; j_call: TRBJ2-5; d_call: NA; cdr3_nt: TGTGCCACCGCTAGGGGCCCATCCGAGACCCAGTACTTC; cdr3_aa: CATARGPSETQYF
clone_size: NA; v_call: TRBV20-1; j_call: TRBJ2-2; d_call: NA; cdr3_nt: TGCAGTGCTAGACCCGCCGGGACACCGGGGGAGCTGTTTTTT; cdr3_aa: CSARPAGTPGELFF
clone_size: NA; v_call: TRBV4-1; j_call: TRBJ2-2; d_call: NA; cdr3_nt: TGCGCCAGCAGCAGCCCTTCCTCCGGGACCCCCCGCCCCGGGGAGCTGTTTTTT; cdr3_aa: CASSSPSSGTPRPGELFF
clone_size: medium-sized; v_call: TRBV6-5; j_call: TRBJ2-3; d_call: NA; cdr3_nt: TGTGCCAGCAGAGGATGGATCACAGCGTCTAGCACAGATACGCAGTATTTT; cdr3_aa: CASRGWITASSTDTQYF
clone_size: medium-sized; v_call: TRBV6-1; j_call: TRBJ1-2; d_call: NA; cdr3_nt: TGTGCCAGCAGTATAGACGGCGAACATCTCTATGGCTACACCTTC; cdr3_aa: CASSIDGEHLYGYTF
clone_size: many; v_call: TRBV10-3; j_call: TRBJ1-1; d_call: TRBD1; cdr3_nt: TGTGCCATCAGAGCCACAGGGGTTCCAAGAACTGAAGCTTTCTTT; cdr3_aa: CAIRATGVPRTEAFF
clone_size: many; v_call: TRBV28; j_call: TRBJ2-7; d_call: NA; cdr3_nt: TGTGCCAGCAGTTTAAGCCAGAGAGACGAGCAGTACTTC; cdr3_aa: CASSLSQRDEQYF
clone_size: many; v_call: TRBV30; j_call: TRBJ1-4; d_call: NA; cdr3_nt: TGTGCCTGGAGCGCTGGGTCCAATGAAAAACTGTTTTTT; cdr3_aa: CAWSAGSNEKLFF
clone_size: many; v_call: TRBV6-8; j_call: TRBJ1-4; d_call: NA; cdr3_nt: TGTGCCAGCAGTTACCCTCCGGGACCTAATGAAAAACTGTTTTTT; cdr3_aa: CASSYPPGPNEKLFF
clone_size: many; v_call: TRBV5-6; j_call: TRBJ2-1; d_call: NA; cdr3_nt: TGTGCCAGCAGCTTGATCCATGAGCAGTTCTTC; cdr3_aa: CASSLIHEQFF
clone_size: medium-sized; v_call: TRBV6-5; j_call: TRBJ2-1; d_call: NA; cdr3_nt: TGTGCCAGCAGTTACTCCGAGGTATACAATGAGCAGTTCTTC; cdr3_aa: CASSYSEVYNEQFF
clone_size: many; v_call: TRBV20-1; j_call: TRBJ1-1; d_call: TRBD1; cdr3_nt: TGCAGTGCTCAGACAGGGGAAACTGAAGCTTTCTTT; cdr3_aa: CSAQTGETEAFF
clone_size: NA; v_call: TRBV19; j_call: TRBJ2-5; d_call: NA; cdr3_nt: TGTGCCAGTAGTAATACGGGGCAGTCGGAGACCCAGTACTTC; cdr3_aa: CASSNTGQSETQYF
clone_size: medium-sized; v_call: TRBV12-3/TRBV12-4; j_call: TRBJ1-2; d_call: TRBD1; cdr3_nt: TGTGCCAGCACCCCAGGGGGTTCTAACTATGGCTACACCTTC; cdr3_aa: CASTPGGSNYGYTF
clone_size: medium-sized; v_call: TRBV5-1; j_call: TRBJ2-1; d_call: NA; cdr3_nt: TGCGCCAGCAGCTTGGCCAGGGTGAATGAGCAGTTCTTC; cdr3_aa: CASSLARVNEQFF
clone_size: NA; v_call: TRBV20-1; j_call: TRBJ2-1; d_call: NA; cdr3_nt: TGCAGTGCGAACACCTCGGAGGGTCCCTCCTACAATGAGCAGTTCTTC; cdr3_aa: CSANTSEGPSYNEQFF
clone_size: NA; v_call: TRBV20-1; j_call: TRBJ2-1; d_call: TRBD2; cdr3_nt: TGCAGTGCAAGACTAGCGGGAGATGAGCAGTTCTTC; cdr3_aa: CSARLAGDEQFF
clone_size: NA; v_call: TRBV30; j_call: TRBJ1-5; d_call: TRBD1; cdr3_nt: TGTGCCTGGAGGGACAGGGAATATCAGCCCCAGCATTTT; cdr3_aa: CAWRDREYQPQHF
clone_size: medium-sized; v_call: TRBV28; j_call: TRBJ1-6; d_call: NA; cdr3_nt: TGTGCCAGCAACCAGGACGGGGACGGAGCACCCCTCCACTTT; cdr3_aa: CASNQDGDGAPLHF
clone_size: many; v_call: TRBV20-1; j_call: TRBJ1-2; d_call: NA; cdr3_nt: TGCAGTGCTAGGCCCGGGGACGCCTGGGTGGGCTACACCTTC; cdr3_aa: CSARPGDAWVGYTF
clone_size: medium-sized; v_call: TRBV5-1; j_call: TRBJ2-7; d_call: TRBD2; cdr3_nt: TGCGCCAGCAGCTTGGCCGGGACTAGCGGGGGATACGAGCAGTACTTC; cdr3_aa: CASSLAGTSGGYEQYF
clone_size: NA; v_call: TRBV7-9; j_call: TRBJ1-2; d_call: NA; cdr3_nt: TGTGCCAGCAGTCGTACCGGGGCTGTCTATGGCTACACCTTC; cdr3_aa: CASSRTGAVYGYTF
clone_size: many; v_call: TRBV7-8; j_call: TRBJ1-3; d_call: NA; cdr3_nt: TGTGCCAGCAGCTCCGTACATAGCTCTGGAAACACCATATATTTT; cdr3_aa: CASSSVHSSGNTIYF
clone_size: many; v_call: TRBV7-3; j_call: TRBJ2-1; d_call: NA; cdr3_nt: TGTGCCAGCAGCCGAGGACTGGCAACCTACAATGAGCAGTTCTTC; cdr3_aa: CASSRGLATYNEQFF
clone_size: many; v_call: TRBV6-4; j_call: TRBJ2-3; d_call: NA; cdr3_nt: TGTGCCAGCAGTGAGAGGGACAGAAGAACCGGGACTAGGACAGATACGCAGTATTTT; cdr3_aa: CASSERDRRTGTRTDTQYF
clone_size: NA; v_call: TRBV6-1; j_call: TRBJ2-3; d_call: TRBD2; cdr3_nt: TGTGCCAGCAGTGAAGCTAGCGGGAGCACAGATACGCAGTATTTT; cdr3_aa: CASSEASGSTDTQYF
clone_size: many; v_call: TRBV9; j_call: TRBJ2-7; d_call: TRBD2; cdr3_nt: TGTGCCAGCAGCAAGTCCGGGACTAGCGGGAGGACGGACGAGCAGTACTTC; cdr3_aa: CASSKSGTSGRTDEQYF
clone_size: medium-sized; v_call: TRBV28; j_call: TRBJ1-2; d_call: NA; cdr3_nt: TGTGCCAGCAGTGCGACCGGGACGGGCAGTGGCTACACCTTC; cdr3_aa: CASSATGTGSGYTF
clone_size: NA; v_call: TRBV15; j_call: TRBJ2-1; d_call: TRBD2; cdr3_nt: TGTGCCACCAGCAGTGAAGTAGCGGGGGGCTACAATGAGCAGTTCTTC; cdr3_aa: CATSSEVAGGYNEQFF
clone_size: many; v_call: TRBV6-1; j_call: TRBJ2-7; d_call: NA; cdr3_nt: TGTGCCAGCAGTGACCTAGTTCAATACGAGCAGTACTTC; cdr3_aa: CASSDLVQYEQYF
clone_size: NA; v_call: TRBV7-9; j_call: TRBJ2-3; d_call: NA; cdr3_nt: TGTACCAGCAGCTTGTGGGATACGCAGTATTTT; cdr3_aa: CTSSLWDTQYF
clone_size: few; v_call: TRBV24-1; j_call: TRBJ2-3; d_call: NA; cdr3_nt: TGTGCCACCAGGGGTCCAGATACGCAGTATTTT; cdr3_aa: CATRGPDTQYF
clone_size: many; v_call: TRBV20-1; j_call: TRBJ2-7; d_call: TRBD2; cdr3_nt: TGCAGTGCCACCGGGACTAGCGGGTACGAGCAGTACTTC; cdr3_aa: CSATGTSGYEQYF